A selection of T cell receptor beta chains follows, all from one sample in a study of T-cell memory formation after mild COVID-19. TCRdb reprocessed the 5' RACE reads with MiXCR, giving one entry per CDR3 protein. This table holds roughly 510,000 distinct CDR3 sequences, around a sixth found once. The source material was PBMCs or a T cell subset sorted from them (not recorded which). These receptors originate from an adult woman who had mild COVID-19 (a few samples of this study predate the infection). Cell type and time point are not known. CDR3s leave out the opening cysteine and the closing phenylalanine or tryptophan. Rows may omit the clone size; those that give it use once, few, many or a size class.

V | size | CDR3
TRBV7-9 | few | ASSLPQKETQY
TRBV2 | . | ASSGLAGAYEQF
TRBV12-3/TRBV12-4 | . | ASAGAELF
TRBV7-9 | . | ASSHRVSSGTEAF
TRBV11-2 | . | ASSSNTGGFGNTIY
TRBV29-1 | . | SVERWGRDTQY
TRBV29-1 | few | SVGVGRYYEQY
TRBV20-1 | few | SASPGQRVNQPQH
TRBV25-1 | . | ASEGTGGVQY
TRBV5-5 | . | ASSFGLADTGELF
TRBV7-2 | few | ASSPRTGSEQY
TRBV5-1 | . | ASSLGQDGQPQH
TRBV7-2 | . | ASNSGRGLTPHTSTDTQY
TRBV5-4 | many | ASSFSGDTQY